The sample holds a few counts of the clone carrying this T cell receptor (beta chain). Its antigen is currently unknown. This sample was included in a study of identical twins. General study findings and limits: Insertion counts were lower in abundant cord blood beta clonotypes, a trend that memory repertoires did not show.

CDR1 MNHEY and CDR2 SMNVEV come from the germline V gene (reference sequence). Trimming left V 0 bases short and J 11 bases short, with 20 bases between. This CDR3 spans 15 amino acids. Template switching created a universal primer site, and the cDNA included unique molecular identifiers. TCRdb fed the 5' RACE reads into MiXCR, producing one record per CDR3 protein. The sample lists around 100,000 distinct CDR3 sequences, under 6.5% seen once, with about an eighth in the top ten. V gene TRBV27 combines with J gene TRBJ2-7; either TRBD1 or TRBD2 may fit D (5 bases each). The TCR originated in a woman in her fifties or sixties in good health. Specimen: memory T cells sorted from blood. CDR3 nucleotide sequence: TGTGCCAGCAGTTTATCGGGCACTAAAAGTCTGGGGGAGTACTTC. It encodes CASSLSGTKSLGEYF.